These 11 T cell receptor beta chains share one sample of origin, sequenced in a study of shared clonotypes between healthy human individuals (dated by TCRdb to 2018 to 2021). The library was produced with the immunoSEQ multiplex PCR assay. TCRdb provides this immuneACCESS table in a form limited to in-frame rearrangements. Some clones are lacking; in checked studies, under half of them reflect an unresolved V gene, and why the rest are absent is not known. The sample yields 550,000 to 800,000 clones; roughly 91% were counted once. 34% of the sample is held by the ten biggest clonotypes. Sample: memory CD8+ T cells from PBMCs. The sample's cell subset or site label, decoded: CD45RO+ cells pooled with CCR7-negative TemRA cells. These receptors were obtained from a young man in good health. Some clones in this sample may be carry-over from other donors' samples.

In this sample, this clone turned up many times. This chain links TRBV7-9 with TRBJ1-4; D possibly corresponds to TRBD1 (6 bases). The CDR3 is 17 amino acids. With 1 base removed from V and 4 bases from J, the gap between germline ends came to 16 bases. Germline CDR1 and CDR2: SEHNR and FQNEAQ (reference sequence). The CDR3 bases are TGTGCCAGCAGCTTAGTGGGGCAGGGACAAGTTAATGAAAAACTGTTTTTT. Protein product: CASSLVGQGQVNEKLFF.

The CDR3 region has the DNA TGCGCCAGCAGCCAAATACGAGCGAACACTGAAGCTTTCTTT. It yields the protein CASSQIRANTEAFF. The chain uses TRBV4-1 and TRBJ1-1; D ambiguous. Per the germline V gene, CDR1 is MGHRA and CDR2 is YSYEKL. The CDR3 extends over 14 amino acids. The V and J ends lost 2 bases and 1 base respectively, with 8 bases between them.

V usage is TRBV7-2 and J usage is TRBJ2-1; the D is unclear. V gave up 5 bases and J gave up 3 bases, with 17 bases separating them. Germline CDR1 SGHTA, CDR2 FQGNSA. There are 16 residues in the CDR3. The CDR3 DNA reads TGTGCCAGCAGCCGATCCGCTGGGATCTTCTACAATGAGCAGTTCTTC. It yields the protein CASSRSAGIFYNEQFF.

The rearrangement uses TRBV6-5 and TRBJ2-3, with D perhaps matching TRBD1 (6 bases). The CDR3 runs to 15 residues. Trimming took 2 bases from V and 3 from J, leaving 12 bases between them. Germline-derived CDR1 and CDR2 are MNHEY and SVGAGI. CDR3 in amino acids: CASSYTGRKTDTQYF. The CDR3 DNA is TGTGCCAGCAGTTACACAGGGCGAAAAACAGATACGCAGTATTTT.

The J gene is TRBJ1-2, the V gene TRBV10-3; D is undetermined. This CDR3 region has 16 residues. The germline V gene has CDR1 ENHRY and CDR2 SYGVKD. V lost 2 bases to trimming and J lost 4 bases, with 17 bases between them. CDR3 residues: CAISEGSVGLSYGYTF. CDR3 nucleotides: TGTGCCATCAGTGAGGGGTCGGTGGGCCTCTCCTATGGCTACACCTTC.

The chain combines TRBV19 with TRBJ2-3, with D unresolved. This CDR3 has 15 amino acids. Germline V gene lookup returns CDR1 LNHDA and CDR2 SQIVND (reference sequence). Trimming removed 0 bases at V and 0 bases at J, with 7 bases between. CDR3 nucleotide sequence: TGTGCCAGTAGTATAGATTGGGTGAGCACAGATACGCAGTATTTT. Residues: CASSIDWVSTDTQYF. Complete variable domain (other parts from reference TRBV19 and TRBJ2-3): DGGITQSPKYLFRKEGQNVTLSCEQNLNHDAMYWYRQDPGQGLRLIYYSQIVNDFQKGDIAEGYSVSREKKESFPLTVTSAQKNPTAFYLCASSIDWVSTDTQYFGPGTRLTVL.

The rearrangement uses TRBV4-1 and TRBJ2-5; 10 nucleotides agree with TRBD2. The CDR3 is 16 residues long. Germline trimming cut 1 base from V and 5 bases from J; bases unmatched to any gene: 7. Germline CDR1 reads MGHRA; CDR2 reads YSYEKL. The DNA of the CDR3 is TGCGCCAGCAGCCAAGGCCGGACTAGCGGAAGGGAGACCCAGTACTTC. It translates to CASSQGRTSGRETQYF.

The genes are TRBV2 and TRBJ1-2; D is uncertain. Deletions cut 6 bases from V and 6 bases from J, with 20 bases between. Germline V lookup: CDR1 SNHLY, CDR2 FYNNEI. The CDR3 extends over 15 amino acids. CDR3 coding DNA: TGTGCCAGCAGCGGTACCCGGACGCAAGACAATGGCTACACCTTC. Translated, it gives CASSGTRTQDNGYTF.

This clone was picked up one time. The V and J genes are TRBV4-1 and TRBJ1-1; no firm D call. The CDR3 covers 13 residues. Per germline, CDR1 MGHRA and CDR2 YSYEKL. V lost 6 bases and J 3 bases, leaving 11 bases between the germline ends. The CDR3 region has the DNA TGCGCCAGCAGGAACCTTGGGGACACTGAAGCTTTCTTT. Amino acids: CASRNLGDTEAFF.

This sequence joins TRBV27 and TRBJ2-7; 7 bases match TRBD1. The trim removed 5 bases at V and 4 bases at J, leaving 14 bases unmatched. The germline CDR1 and CDR2 sequences are MNHEY and SMNVEV (reference sequence). The CDR3 consists of 16 residues. CDR3 sequence reads: CASSSSTGDWSYEQYF. In DNA, the CDR3 is TGTGCCAGCAGTAGTAGTACAGGGGATTGGTCTTACGAGCAGTACTTC.

The chain uses TRBV28 and TRBJ2-1; TRBD2 aligns across 11 bases. With V trimmed by 7 bases and J by 3 bases, 5 bases remained unmatched. CDR3 length equals 15 residues. Per germline, CDR1 MDHEN and CDR2 SYDVKM. The CDR3: CASNPLAGGYNEQFF. The CDR3 DNA is TGTGCCAGCAATCCCCTAGCGGGAGGCTACAATGAGCAGTTCTTC.